The source of this T cell receptor (beta chain) is a study of untreated major depressive disorder. Study findings and constraints: CD4+ T cells from depressed patients used TRBV05-01 (Vbeta 5.1) more often than controls.

On this clone itself: Its antigen is still unknown.

Clones were read by immunoSEQ multiplex PCR, and TCRdb kept only the in-frame ones, dropping some. The sample records about 25,000 clones, about 89% being singletons. Participants with major medical conditions, Axis I/II comorbidities, regular medication or illicit drug use were excluded. Enrichment usually gave about 95% pure CD4+ T cells. This CDR3 has 12 residues. Trimming left V 4 bases short and J 6 bases short, with 10 bases between. Germline loops: CDR1 SGDLS, CDR2 YYNGEE. Specimen: CD4+ T cells from PBMCs. The clonotype was recovered from a woman aged 30 to 39 with major depressive disorder. The rearrangement joins TRBV9 to TRBJ1-2; perhaps TRBD1 as D (6 bases). CDR3 residues: CASSYTGNGYTF. DNA for the CDR3: TGTGCCAGCAGCTATACAGGGAATGGCTACACCTTC.